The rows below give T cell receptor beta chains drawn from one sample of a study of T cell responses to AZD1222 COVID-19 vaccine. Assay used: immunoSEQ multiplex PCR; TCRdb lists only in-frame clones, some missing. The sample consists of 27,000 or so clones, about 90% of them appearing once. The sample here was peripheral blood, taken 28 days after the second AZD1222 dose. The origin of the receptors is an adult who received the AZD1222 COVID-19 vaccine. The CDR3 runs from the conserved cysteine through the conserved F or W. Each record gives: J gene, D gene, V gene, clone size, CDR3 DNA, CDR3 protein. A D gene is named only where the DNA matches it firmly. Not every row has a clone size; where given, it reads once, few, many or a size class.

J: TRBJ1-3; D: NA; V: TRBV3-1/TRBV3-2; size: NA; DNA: TGTGCCAGCAGCCATATGGGCTCTGGAAACACCATATATTTT; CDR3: CASSHMGSGNTIYF
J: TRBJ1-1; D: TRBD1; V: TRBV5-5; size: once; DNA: TGTGCCAGCAGCCCGGGACAGGGGTTTCGGAACACTGAAGCTTTCTTT; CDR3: CASSPGQGFRNTEAFF
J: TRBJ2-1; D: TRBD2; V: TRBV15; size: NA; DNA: TGTGCCACCAGCAGAGATACTCCGGGGGGGACTAGCGGGAGAGATGAGCAGTTCTTC; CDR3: CATSRDTPGGTSGRDEQFF
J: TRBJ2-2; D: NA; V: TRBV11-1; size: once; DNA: TGTGCCAGCAGTTTGAACAGGGACACCGGGGAGCTGTTTTTT; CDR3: CASSLNRDTGELFF
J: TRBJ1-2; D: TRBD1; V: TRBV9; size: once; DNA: TGTGCCAGCACCACCGGGACAGGGGAACCTTATGGCTACACCTTC; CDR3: CASTTGTGEPYGYTF
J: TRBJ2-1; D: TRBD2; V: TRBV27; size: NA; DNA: TGTGCCAGCAGTTTACTGACTAGCGGGAGGGCTCCAAGGCCCGACCAGGATGAGCAGTTCTTC; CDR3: CASSLLTSGRAPRPDQDEQFF
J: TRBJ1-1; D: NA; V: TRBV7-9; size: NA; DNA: TGTGCCAGCAGCTTAGCGCGAGTGAACACTGAAGCTTTCTTT; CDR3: CASSLARVNTEAFF
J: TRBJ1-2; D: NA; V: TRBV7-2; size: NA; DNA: TGTGCCAGCAGCTTAGGGGGGGTGAGGCCCTCGGGATATGGCTACACCTTC; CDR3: CASSLGGVRPSGYGYTF
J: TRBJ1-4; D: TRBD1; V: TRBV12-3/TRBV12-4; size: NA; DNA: TGTGCCAGCAGGACTGGGACAGCTGAAAAACTGTTTTTT; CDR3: CASRTGTAEKLFF
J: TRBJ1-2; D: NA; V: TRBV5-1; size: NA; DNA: TGCGCCAGCAGCTTGCGAAGGGGAGATGACTACACCTTC; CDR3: CASSLRRGDDYTF
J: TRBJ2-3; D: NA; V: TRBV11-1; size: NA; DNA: TGTGCCAGCCATTTCGGGACCGAGAGCACAGATACGCAGTATTTT; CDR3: CASHFGTESTDTQYF
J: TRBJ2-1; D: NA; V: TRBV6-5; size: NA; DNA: TGTGCCAGCAGTTCGAGGCATGAGCAGTTCTTC; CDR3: CASSSRHEQFF
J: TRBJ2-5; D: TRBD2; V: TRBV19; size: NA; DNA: TGTGCCAGTAGTATAGGGGGGGCTAGCGGGAGAGAGACCCAGTACTTC; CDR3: CASSIGGASGRETQYF
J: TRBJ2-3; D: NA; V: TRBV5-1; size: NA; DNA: TGCGCCAGCGTCCCCAGCGGACCAGGTCGAGATACGCAGTATTTT; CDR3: CASVPSGPGRDTQYF
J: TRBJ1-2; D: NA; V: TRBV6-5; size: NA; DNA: TGTGCCAGCAGTTACAGGGAACAGAACTATGGCTACACCTTC; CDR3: CASSYREQNYGYTF
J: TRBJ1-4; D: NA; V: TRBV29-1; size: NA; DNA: TGCAGCGTTGTGGGGGAAAGAAGTGAAAAACTGTTTTTT; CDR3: CSVVGERSEKLFF
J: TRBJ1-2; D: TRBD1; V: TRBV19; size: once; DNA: TGTGCCAGTACCCAATGGGGGACAGGGAAAGATGGCTACACCTTC; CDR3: CASTQWGTGKDGYTF
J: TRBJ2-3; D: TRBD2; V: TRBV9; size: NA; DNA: TGTGCCAGCAGCTCCCGCGCTAGCGGAGGCACAGATACGCAGTATTTT; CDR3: CASSSRASGGTDTQYF
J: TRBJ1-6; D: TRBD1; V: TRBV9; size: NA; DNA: TGTGCCAGCAGCCCGGGACAGGGAGGTAATTCACCCCTCCACTTT; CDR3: CASSPGQGGNSPLHF
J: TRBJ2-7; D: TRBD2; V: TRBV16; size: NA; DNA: TGTGCCAGCAGCCCCAACGGGGGGAGGACCTACGAGCAGTACTTC; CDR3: CASSPNGGRTYEQYF
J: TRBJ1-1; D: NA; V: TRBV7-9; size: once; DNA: TGTGCCAGCAGCCCAGACAGGTTGGCTTTCTTT; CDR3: CASSPDRLAFF
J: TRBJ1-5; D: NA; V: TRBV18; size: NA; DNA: TGTGCCAGCTCACAGCAGGGTAACGGGTATCAGCCCCAGCATTTT; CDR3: CASSQQGNGYQPQHF
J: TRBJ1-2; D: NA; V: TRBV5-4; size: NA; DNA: TGTGCCAGCAGCTTCCCTGGACAGCAAGCTAACTATGGCTACACCTTC; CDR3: CASSFPGQQANYGYTF
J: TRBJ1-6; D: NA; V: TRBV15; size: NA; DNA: TGTGCCACCAGCAGAGAATCCGTTGTATCCTATAATTCACCCCTCCACTTT; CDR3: CATSRESVVSYNSPLHF
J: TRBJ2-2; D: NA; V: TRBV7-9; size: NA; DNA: TGTGCCAGCAGCTTAGTCGGGCCCGGGGAGCTGTTTTTT; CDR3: CASSLVGPGELFF
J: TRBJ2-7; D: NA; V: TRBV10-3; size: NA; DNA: TGTGCCATCAGGGGAACGGCGGAATCCTACGAGCAGTACTTC; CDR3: CAIRGTAESYEQYF
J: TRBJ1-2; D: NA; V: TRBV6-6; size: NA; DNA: TGTGCCAGCAGTTACTCCCGACCGATCTATGGCTACACCTTC; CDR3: CASSYSRPIYGYTF
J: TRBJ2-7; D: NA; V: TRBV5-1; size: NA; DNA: TGCGCCAGCAGCCCGCTGACGGGTGGGTCTTCATACGAGCAGTACTTC; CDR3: CASSPLTGGSSYEQYF
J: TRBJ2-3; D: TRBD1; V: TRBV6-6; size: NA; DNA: TGTGCCAGCACCGAGACACAGGGGGGCACAGATACGCAGTATTTT; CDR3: CASTETQGGTDTQYF
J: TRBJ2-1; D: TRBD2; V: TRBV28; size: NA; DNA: TGTGCCAGCAGTCGAGGACTAGCGGGACGCGTGGGTCAGTTCTTC; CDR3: CASSRGLAGRVGQFF
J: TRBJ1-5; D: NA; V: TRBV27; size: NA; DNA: TGTGCCAGCAGTCCCCAGAGGAATCAGCCCCAGCATTTT; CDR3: CASSPQRNQPQHF
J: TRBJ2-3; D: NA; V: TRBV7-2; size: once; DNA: TGTGCCAGCAGCGGACAAGGCACAGATACGCAGTATTTT; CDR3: CASSGQGTDTQYF
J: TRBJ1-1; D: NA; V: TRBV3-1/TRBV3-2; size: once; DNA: TGTGCCAGCAGCCAAATAGGGGGACACGGGAACACTGAAGCTTTCTTT; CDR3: CASSQIGGHGNTEAFF
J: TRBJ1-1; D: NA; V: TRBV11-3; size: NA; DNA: TGTGCCAGCAGCGGGGTGGCAGGGGTAACTGAAGCTTTCTTT; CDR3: CASSGVAGVTEAFF
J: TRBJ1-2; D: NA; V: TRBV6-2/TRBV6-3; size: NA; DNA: TGTGCCAGCAGTAGCAAGGGCTACACCTTC; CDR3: CASSSKGYTF
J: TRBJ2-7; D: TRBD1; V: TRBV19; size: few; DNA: TGTGCCAGTAGTATCAGACAGGGGAGATACGAGCAGTACTTC; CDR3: CASSIRQGRYEQYF
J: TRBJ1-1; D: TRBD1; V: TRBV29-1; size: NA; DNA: TGCAGCGTTGAAGGGTTCCGGGACAGGGACACTGAAGCTTTCTTT; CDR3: CSVEGFRDRDTEAFF
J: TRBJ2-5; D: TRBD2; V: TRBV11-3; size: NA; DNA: TGTGCCAGCAGCACCCGACTAGCGGGAGGGCTCGAGACCCAGTACTTC; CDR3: CASSTRLAGGLETQYF
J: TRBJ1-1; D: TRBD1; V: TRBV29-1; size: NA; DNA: TGCAGCGGACAGGGAATGAACACTGAAGCTTTCTTT; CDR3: CSGQGMNTEAFF
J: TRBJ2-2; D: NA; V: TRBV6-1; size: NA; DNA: TGTGCCAGCAGTGAAGAGCAGGGTAACACCGGGGAGCTGTTTTTT; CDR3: CASSEEQGNTGELFF
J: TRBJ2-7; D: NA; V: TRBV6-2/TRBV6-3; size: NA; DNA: TGTGCCAGCAGTCAAGATTCGGACCTCCCCTACGAGCAGTACTTC; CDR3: CASSQDSDLPYEQYF
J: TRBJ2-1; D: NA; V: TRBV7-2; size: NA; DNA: TGTGCCAGCAGGCCAGGGAAGGTCGATGAGCAGTTCTTC; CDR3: CASRPGKVDEQFF
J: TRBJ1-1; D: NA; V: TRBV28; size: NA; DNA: TGTGCCAGCAGTTTGTTGCAGGGCCAAATGAACACTGAAGCTTTCTTT; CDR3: CASSLLQGQMNTEAFF
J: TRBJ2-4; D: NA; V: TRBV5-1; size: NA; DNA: TGCGCCAGCAGCCCGCAGGGAGATCTAAACATTCAGTACTTC; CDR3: CASSPQGDLNIQYF
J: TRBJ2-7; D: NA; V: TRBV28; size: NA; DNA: TGTGCCAGCAGTTTATTTTCCTGGGGACCCAACGGGGACGAGCAGTACTTC; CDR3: CASSLFSWGPNGDEQYF